Sequencing of this T cell receptor beta chain was carried out in a study of T cells in Graves' hyperthyroidism and ophthalmopathy. Amplification of TCR beta CDR3 regions used RNA as the template. First-round RT-PCR with HTBI primers amplified the TCR CDR3 region. TCRdb used MiXCR to reprocess the multiplex PCR reads, holding one entry per CDR3 protein. Among over 300,000 distinct CDR3 sequences listed, over 11% were seen once. Those with hyperthyroidism were 18 to 65 years old, newly diagnosed, and ill for under 2 months. Exclusion criteria comprised uncontrolled infection, other autoimmune disease, pregnancy or lactation. Source material for PBMCs was more than 7.5 ml fresh peripheral blood. General study points: Also found in blood were most expanded thyroid clonotypes above 0.001.

In the case of this clonotype: Its antigen is not identified.

Deletions cut 6 bases from V and 1 base from J, with 18 bases between. The CDR3 runs to 17 residues. Germline V gives CDR1 SEHNR, CDR2 FQNEAQ (reference sequence). This sequence originates from an older woman with Graves' hyperthyroidism. The chain carries TRBV7-9 and TRBJ2-2, with D tentatively TRBD1 or TRBD2 (5 bases each). Sample: blood. Here the CDR3 reads CASRSLTGTLNTGELFF. CDR3 nucleotide sequence: TGTGCCAGCAGGTCACTAACCGGGACGTTGAACACCGGGGAGCTGTTTTTT.